The 2 T cell receptor beta chains presented below share a single source sample, sequenced in a study of beta chain features in type 1 diabetes. Expressed TCRB transcripts were sequenced after all isolated RNA was converted to cDNA. Sequencing used immunoSEQ multiplex PCR; TCRdb keeps in-frame clones, though not all of them. The profile shows 200,000 to 300,000 clones, 9.5% to 13% of them singletons. Findings and limits, study-wide: When Type 1 diabetes patients were examined, their TCRB CDR3s proved moderately but significantly shorter in all four CD4+ subsets.

These TCRs are of unknown antigen specificity. What was sequenced was naive CD4+ T cells from blood. The receptors originated from a man aged 30-40 years with type 1 diabetes.

This clone was picked up a small number of times. In DNA, the CDR3 is TGTGCCAGTTCTAGCGGGGGGATGTATGAGCAGTTCTTC. It codes for CASSSGGMYEQFF. This rearrangement joins TRBV25-1 to TRBJ2-1; 11 positions agree with TRBD2. V trimming: 9 bases; J trimming: 8 bases; junction bases outside the gene matches: 6. CDR1 and CDR2 (germline): MGHDK, SYGVNS. CDR3 length: 13 residues. The full variable domain, in which reference TRBV25-1 and TRBJ2-1 provide the parts outside the CDR3, is EADIYQTPRYLVIGTGKKITLECSQTMGHDKMYWYQQDPGMELHLIHYSYGVNSTEKGDLSSESTVSRIRTEHFPLTLESARPSHTSQYLCASSSGGMYEQFFGPGTRLTVL.

The rearrangement joins TRBV29-1 to TRBJ1-6; D is ambiguous. The germline gives CDR1 SQVTM, CDR2 ANQGSEA. This CDR3 is 13 amino acids long. V lost 4 bases, J lost 7 bases, and 11 bases lay in between. The chain's CDR3 is CSVGTELNSPLHF. As DNA, the CDR3 is TGCAGCGTTGGGACTGAGCTCAATTCACCCCTCCACTTT.